The clone carrying this TCR beta chain appeared once. The antigen is undetermined. These data are taken from a study of T cell responses to AZD1222 COVID-19 vaccine. The study, taken as a whole, reports: Spike regions recognized by vaccine-associated CD4 TCRs spanned the protein, led by 160-218 and 743-854.

Clones were sequenced by immunoSEQ multiplex PCR, and TCRdb holds only the in-frame ones, with some missing. The repertoire has about 120,000 clones, 80% to 90% of them found once; the top ten carry 2.4%. This sample comprised peripheral blood, obtained on day 0 of AZD1222 vaccination. The TCR originated in an adult in good health.

The chain's CDR3 is CASSSRTSGSSYEQYF. For the CDR3, the DNA is TGTGCCAGCAGCTCGAGGACTAGCGGGAGTTCCTACGAGCAGTACTTC. The chain carries TRBV7-8 and TRBJ2-7; 13 nucleotides agree with TRBD2. The ends lost 4 bases at V and 1 base at J; junction bases unmatched: 4. The CDR3 is 16 residues long. Germline-derived CDR1 and CDR2 are SGHVS and FQNEAQ.